This TCR beta chain was sequenced during a study of cytomegalovirus exposure and HLA in healthy donors. The PCR used 60 Vbeta and 13 Jbeta primers. The table came from immunoSEQ multiplex PCR; TCRdb's copy has only in-frame clones and leaves some out. The sample lists roughly 180,000 clones; 78% were seen once. This clone was found once. What it binds is unknown. At one boundary the junction diverges from the germline segment, which might be a read error. The study, taken as a whole, reports: 150 or so TCR beta chains were listed as cytomegalovirus-associated. Links to common viral pathogens appeared, in a later analysis, for several of the most significant clusters. A previous analysis found most TCR beta V segments productive roughly 90% or roughly 30% of the time.

This clonotype originated in a female donor in good health and CMV-seronegative. What was sequenced was PBMCs.

The DNA of the CDR3 is TGTGCCAGCAGAAGACAGGGGGCGAATACCGGGGAGCTGTTTTTT. Protein: CASRRQGANTGELFF. V gene TRBV6-5 combines with J gene TRBJ2-2, with 10 bases fitting TRBD1. The CDR3 extends over 15 amino acids. Germline CDR1 is MNHEY and CDR2 is SVGAGI.